This T cell receptor beta chain was documented in a study of human T cells and chemical hapten exposure. General study results and limits: High-frequency TCRs, those above 1 in 1000, stayed the same after DPC sensitization.

At least ten counts were recorded for this clonotype. What it recognizes is unknown. Separate cDNA molecules received unique molecular identifiers, which the library attached to them. Original methodology: Samples ranged from about 23,224 to 690,600 TCRs, with a median of around 100,000. TCRdb fed the RACE reads into MiXCR, producing one record per CDR3 protein. TCRdb, rather than the study authors, made the V and J calls. Seen here are about 45,000 distinct CDR3 sequences, roughly 4.5% observed once, and the top ten hold 1.5% to 2%. This CDR3 has 16 amino acids. Trimming removed 6 bases from V and 0 bases from J, with 20 bases in between. Germline V CDR1 and CDR2: DFQATT, SNEGSKA (reference sequence). Time point of the sample: healthy volunteer bleed at 2 weeks. Someone pulled total RNA out of unfractionated whole blood.

This sequence was found in a female donor in good health. Some clones in this sample may be carry-over from other donors' samples. The V and J genes are TRBV20-1 and TRBJ2-5, with TRBD2 as a possible D gene (7 bases). The sequencing sample was made of whole blood. This CDR3 reads CSAPPGAGEYQETQYF. CDR3 bases: TGCAGTGCCCCCCCGGGGGCGGGGGAATACCAAGAGACCCAGTACTTC.